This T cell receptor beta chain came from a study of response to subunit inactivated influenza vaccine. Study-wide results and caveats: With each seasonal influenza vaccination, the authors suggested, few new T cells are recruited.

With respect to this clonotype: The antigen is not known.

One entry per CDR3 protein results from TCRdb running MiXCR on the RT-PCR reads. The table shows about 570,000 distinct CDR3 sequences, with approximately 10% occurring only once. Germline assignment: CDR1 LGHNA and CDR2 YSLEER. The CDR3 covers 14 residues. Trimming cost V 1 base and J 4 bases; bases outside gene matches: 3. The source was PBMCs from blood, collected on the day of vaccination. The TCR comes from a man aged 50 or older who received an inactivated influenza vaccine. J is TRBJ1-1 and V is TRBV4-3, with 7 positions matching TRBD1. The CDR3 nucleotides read TGCGCCAGCAGCCAAGGCAGGGGGAGCACTGAAGCTTTCTTT. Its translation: CASSQGRGSTEAFF.